The text below deals with one T cell receptor beta chain. The data were obtained in a study of patients and donors after allogeneic stem cell transplantation. From germline, CDR1 is SGHAT and CDR2 FQDESV (reference sequence). The CDR3 totals 14 residues. V lost 7 bases to trimming and J lost 7 bases, with 16 bases between them. TCRdb itself ran the RT-PCR reads through MiXCR, one entry per CDR3 protein. The repertoire holds about 230,000 distinct CDR3 sequences, with 12% to 15% as singletons. Material for sequencing was blood, either unsorted or a sorted T cell fraction (not recorded which). The sequence derives from a human donor who was either an allogeneic HSCT recipient or a stem cell or donor lymphocyte infusion donor (not recorded which). It is not recorded whose cells these are; they may come from a transplant donor. The chain uses TRBV11-1 and TRBJ2-2, with D possibly TRBD2 on 7 matching bases. The CDR3 protein is CASTRGRGNGELFF. The CDR3 coding sequence is TGTGCCAGCACCCGAGGGAGGGGGAACGGGGAGCTGTTTTTT.